Presented here are 31 T cell receptor beta chains from one specimen sequenced in a study of identical twins. TCRdb re-called the 5' RACE reads through MiXCR, storing one row per CDR3 protein. Of 200,000 to 250,000 distinct CDR3 sequences listed, about 6.7% were seen once; the top ten hold approximately 14%. These same data were also listed under a study on T cells expressing NK-cell markers.

Sequenced sample: CD8+ T cells sorted from blood. The receptors originated from a woman between 18 and 29 years old in good health.

The chain couples TRBV7-2 to TRBJ2-5, with 7 bases fitting TRBD2. Trimming took 5 bases from V and 3 from J; bases not matched to a gene: 6. The germline V gene encodes CDR1 SGHTA and CDR2 FQGNSA. The CDR3 covers 14 residues. Here the CDR3 reads CASSPEAGKETQYF. The CDR3 DNA follows: TGTGCCAGCAGCCCCGAAGCGGGAAAAGAGACCCAGTACTTC.

This clonotype showed up just a few times. V gene TRBV12-3 or TRBV12-4 combines with J gene TRBJ2-7; D gene ambiguous. V gave up 5 bases and J gave up 3 bases, with 8 bases separating them. This CDR3 has 12 residues. The CDR3 coding sequence is TGTGCCAGCAGTCCTTACAACTACGAGCAGTACTTC. Its translation: CASSPYNYEQYF.

CDR3 nucleotide sequence: TGTGCCAGCAGCCCTGATCGGGGGGGTACCTACGAGCAGTACTTC. Its protein is CASSPDRGGTYEQYF. This chain links TRBV12-3 or TRBV12-4 with TRBJ2-7; 8 positions agree with TRBD2. Losses at the gene ends were 6 bases for V and 2 bases for J; bases not matched to a gene: 9. The CDR3 length is 15 residues.

Many counts were recorded for this clonotype. The J gene is TRBJ2-7, the V gene TRBV29-1; D not certain. The germline V and J ends were trimmed by 5 bases and 2 bases, with 10 bases remaining between them. CDR1 is SQVTM and CDR2 is ANQGSEA in the germline V gene. CDR3 length: 12 amino acids. CDR3: CSVWTETYEQYF. CDR3 DNA sequence: TGCAGCGTTTGGACCGAAACCTACGAGCAGTACTTC.

The CDR3 DNA is TGTGCCTGGAGTGCCGGGGTGAACACCTACGAGCAGTACTTC. Translation: CAWSAGVNTYEQYF. This sequence joins TRBV30 and TRBJ2-7; D is possibly TRBD2 (5 bases). The germline V and J ends were trimmed by 1 base and 2 bases, with 12 bases remaining between them. The CDR3 is 14 amino acids. Per germline, CDR1 GTSNPN and CDR2 SVGIG (reference sequence).

This clonotype showed up just a few times. This chain connects TRBV7-2 to TRBJ2-5, with D perhaps matching TRBD2 (6 bases). CDR1 is SGHTA, CDR2 FQGNSA, per germline. The CDR3 length is 12 residues. Trimming removed 11 bases at V and 5 bases at J, with 15 bases between. CDR3 region: CAGGTVPETQYF. CDR3 bases: TGTGCCGGGGGGACTGTCCCGGAGACCCAGTACTTC.

This sequence joins TRBV4-3 and TRBJ2-7; 8 bases align to TRBD2. The trim removed 0 bases at V and 6 bases at J, leaving 13 bases unmatched. CDR3 length equals 17 residues. The germline gives CDR1 LGHNA, CDR2 YSLEER. CDR3 coding DNA: TGCGCCAGCAGCCAAGACGGGGCTCAGCGGGAGATCTTCGAGCAGTACTTC. Its translation is CASSQDGAQREIFEQYF.

In its sample, this clonotype was seen many times. Sequence at one end of the junction differs from germline and may be a read error. The CDR3 region is CASSPDSGPTQDF. CDR3 nucleotide sequence: TGTGCCAGCAGTCCCGATAGCGGGCCGACCCAGGACTTC. J is TRBJ2-5 and V is TRBV12-3 or TRBV12-4; TRBD2 aligns across 7 bases. This CDR3 is built from 13 residues.

This clonotype was counted at least ten times. This rearrangement joins TRBV5-6 to TRBJ2-1; no reliable D call. CDR1 and CDR2 from the germline V gene are SGHDT and YYEEEE. The CDR3 totals 11 residues. Trimming cost V 5 bases and J 9 bases, with 9 bases left between them. The CDR3 DNA sequence: TGTGCCAGCAGTTTCGGAAGTGAGCAGTTCTTC. It codes for CASSFGSEQFF.

This clonotype was observed many times. The V and J genes are TRBV7-8 and TRBJ2-3; D unclear. CDR3 length: 17 residues. V dropped 5 bases and J dropped 0 bases, with 18 bases sitting between them. The germline gives CDR1 SGHVS, CDR2 FQNEAQ. This CDR3 reads CASSNVHERASTDTQYF. As DNA, the CDR3 is TGTGCCAGCAGCAACGTACATGAGCGTGCTAGCACAGATACGCAGTATTTT.

This clonotype was picked up a small number of times. This chain joins TRBV5-1 and TRBJ2-3, with D hard to call. The V end was cut by 0 bases, the J end by 0 bases, with 11 bases between. CDR1 is SGHRS, CDR2 YFSETQ, per germline. The CDR3 totals 16 residues. The DNA for the CDR3 is TGCGCCAGCAGCTTGGCTGTGTTCCCTAGCACAGATACGCAGTATTTT. This sequence encodes CASSLAVFPSTDTQYF.

This clonotype was seen a few times. V gene TRBV19 combines with J gene TRBJ2-1; the match to TRBD2 covers 9 bases. The CDR3 covers 17 residues. Trimming cost V 1 base and J 1 base; bases outside gene matches: 5. Germline lookup yields CDR1 LNHDA and CDR2 SQIVND (reference sequence). This chain's CDR3 is CASSIVSRGGSYNEQFF. CDR3 sequence (DNA): TGTGCCAGTAGTATAGTTTCGCGGGGGGGATCCTACAATGAGCAGTTCTTC.

Only a few counts were recorded for this clonotype. This chain uses TRBV4-3 with TRBJ2-5, with 15 nucleotides matching TRBD2. After removal of 0 bases from V and 5 bases from J, the junction contained 4 bases not matched to a gene. The germline CDR1 and CDR2 sequences are LGHNA and YSLEER. The CDR3 runs to 17 residues. CDR3 DNA sequence: TGCGCCAGCAGCCAAGATTGGGGACTAGCGGGAGGCGAGACCCAGTACTTC. Its protein is CASSQDWGLAGGETQYF.

This clonotype was seen repeatedly, ten times or more. The rearrangement uses TRBV12-3 or TRBV12-4 and TRBJ2-7; the D gene is possibly TRBD1 (6 bases). V lost 5 bases and J lost 2, with 10 bases in between. CDR3 size: 13 residues. In DNA form, the CDR3 reads TGTGCCAGCAGTCCGGACAGTCCCTACGAGCAGTACTTC. Translated: CASSPDSPYEQYF.

This clonotype showed up many times. The genes are TRBV20-1 and TRBJ2-7; 8 bases line up with TRBD2. The CDR3 is made up of 16 amino acids. V shed 0 bases, J shed 7 bases, and the junction held 14 bases outside the gene matches. In germline, CDR1 is DFQATT, CDR2 SNEGSKA (reference sequence). The CDR3 bases are TGCAGTGCTAGAGACCCGCACGCTAGCGGGCATGGGGAGCAGTACTTC. This gives the protein CSARDPHASGHGEQYF.

The V gene is TRBV9, the J gene TRBJ1-2; D possibly corresponds to TRBD1 (5 bases). There are 12 residues in the CDR3. Trimming removed 3 bases from V and 8 bases from J, with 11 bases in between. Germline V gene lookup returns CDR1 SGDLS and CDR2 YYNGEE. Here the CDR3 DNA reads TGTGCCAGCAGCGCGTTTGGGGACGGCTACACCTTC. Its protein is CASSAFGDGYTF.

This clonotype was counted at least ten times. The rearrangement uses TRBV7-9 and TRBJ1-3; D call uncertain. V was cut by 5 bases and J by 0 bases, with 17 bases left in between. CDR1 is SEHNR and CDR2 is FQNEAQ in the germline V gene (reference sequence). The CDR3 runs 17 residues. CDR3 DNA: TGTGCCAGCAGCCTTTCTCTAGTCCCGAGCTCTGGAAACACCATATATTTT. Its translation is CASSLSLVPSSGNTIYF.

This sequence joins TRBV6-2 or TRBV6-3 and TRBJ2-7; the D is unclear. The germline V gene encodes CDR1 MNHEY and CDR2 SVGEGT. The CDR3 consists of 13 residues. V dropped 3 bases and J dropped 5 bases, with 11 bases sitting between them. CDR3 coding DNA: TGTGCCAGCAGTTATACCCCTAGGGACGAGCAGTACTTC. It codes for CASSYTPRDEQYF.

This clonotype turned up a few times. J is TRBJ2-1 and V is TRBV29-1, with no clear D. V was shortened by 3 bases and J by 10 bases, with 4 bases between the two germline ends. CDR1 is SQVTM, CDR2 ANQGSEA, per germline. The CDR3 extends over 9 amino acids. The CDR3 nucleotides are TGCAGCGTTGACACGGAGCAGTTCTTC. It translates to CSVDTEQFF.

J is TRBJ2-2 and V is TRBV10-3, with a possible D match to TRBD2 (5 bases). Deletions cut 7 bases from V and 5 bases from J, with 8 bases between. The CDR3 consists of 12 residues. CDR1 and CDR2 (germline): ENHRY, SYGVKD. The CDR3 nucleotides are TGTGCCATCAAATGGGAGACCGGGGAGCTGTTTTTT. It encodes CAIKWETGELFF.

This clonotype occurred a few times. CDR3 nucleotide sequence: TGCAGTGCTAGCGGGGTCTCCTACGAGCAGTACTTC. This sequence encodes CSASGVSYEQYF. The genes are TRBV20-1 and TRBJ2-7; weak D call: TRBD2 (5 bases). Germline lookup yields CDR1 DFQATT and CDR2 SNEGSKA (reference sequence). This CDR3 spans 12 amino acids. Between the trimmed V and J ends, which lost 3 bases and 0 bases, there was a span of 6 bases.

This clonotype has only a few counts. V and J are TRBV15 and TRBJ2-1, with 10 bases aligning to TRBD2. This CDR3 region has 17 residues. Trimming at V came to 4 bases and at J to 4 bases, leaving 10 bases not matched to a gene. CDR1 LNHNV and CDR2 YYDKDF come from the germline V gene (reference sequence). DNA of the CDR3: TGTGCCACCAGCAACTCCCTCCTAGCGGGGGTGTACAATGAGCAGTTCTTC. Its translation is CATSNSLLAGVYNEQFF.

The gene calls are TRBV30 and TRBJ2-3; perhaps TRBD2 as D (6 bases). Germline V gene lookup returns CDR1 GTSNPN and CDR2 SVGIG (reference sequence). The CDR3 consists of 16 residues. Trimming shortened V by 0 bases and J by 3 bases, and 16 bases separated the two germline ends. The CDR3 region is CAWSVHRGTRTDTQYF. DNA of the CDR3: TGTGCCTGGAGTGTACATCGGGGGACGAGAACAGATACGCAGTATTTT.

This clonotype was seen a few times. The V gene is TRBV25-1, the J gene TRBJ2-7; D perhaps matches TRBD1 (6 bases). The CDR3 is made up of 13 amino acids. V lost 7 bases and J 5 bases, leaving 15 bases between the germline ends. The germline V gene has CDR1 MGHDK and CDR2 SYGVNS. The CDR3 region is CASTGNRVNEQYF. In DNA, the CDR3 is TGTGCCAGCACCGGTAACAGGGTCAACGAGCAGTACTTC.

This clonotype was found a few times. The V call is TRBV10-3, the J call TRBJ2-3; no clear D gene. CDR1 is ENHRY, CDR2 SYGVKD, per germline. The CDR3 consists of 12 residues. Trimming took 7 bases from V and 2 from J, leaving 7 bases between them. This CDR3 reads CAIKIDTDTQYF. CDR3 bases: TGTGCCATCAAAATTGACACAGATACGCAGTATTTT.

In this sample, this clonotype turned up a few times. This chain joins TRBV15 and TRBJ2-5; the match to TRBD1 covers 10 bases. From germline, CDR1 is LNHNV and CDR2 YYDKDF (reference sequence). This CDR3 contains 16 residues. V was pared by 4 bases and J by 5 bases, with 10 bases of the junction left unmatched. The CDR3 sequence: CATSNRDRGMLETQYF. As DNA, the CDR3 is TGTGCCACCAGCAACCGGGACAGGGGAATGTTGGAGACCCAGTACTTC.

This clonotype was detected only a few times. This rearrangement joins TRBV27 to TRBJ2-7, with TRBD1 matching 8 bases. This CDR3 region has 14 residues. The germline V gene has CDR1 MNHEY and CDR2 SMNVEV (reference sequence). Losses at the gene ends were 5 bases for V and 6 bases for J; bases not matched to a gene: 9. CDR3 in DNA: TGTGCCAGCAGTCCTTCCTCAGGGGGCGGCGAGCAGTACTTC. Protein: CASSPSSGGGEQYF.

In its sample, this clonotype was seen a few times. The rearrangement joins TRBV4-1 to TRBJ2-7, with D tentatively TRBD2 (6 bases). Germline CDR1 reads MGHRA; CDR2 reads YSYEKL. V gave up 5 bases and J gave up 6 bases, with 14 bases separating them. The CDR3 is 13 amino acids. DNA of the CDR3: TGCGCCAGCAGCTCAAGTGGGAGGCGCGAGCAGTACTTC. This sequence encodes CASSSSGRREQYF.

This clonotype was seen a few times. The rearrangement joins TRBV12-3 or TRBV12-4 to TRBJ1-1; TRBD1 agrees at 9 bases. With V trimmed by 6 bases and J by 1 base, 6 bases remained unmatched. The CDR3 spans 15 residues. CDR3 bases: TGTGCCAGCAGATTCGAGACAGGGGGGAACACTGAAGCTTTCTTT. Amino acids: CASRFETGGNTEAFF.

This clonotype was seen only a few times. The chain links TRBV27 to TRBJ2-1, with 12 bases lining up with TRBD1. V shed 7 bases, J shed 12 bases, and the junction held 10 bases outside the gene matches. This CDR3 has 14 amino acids. Germline CDR1 reads MNHEY; CDR2 reads SMNVEV (reference sequence). For the CDR3, the DNA is TGTGCCAGCACCCAAACCGGGACAGGGGGCGGGCAGTTCTTC. Protein product: CASTQTGTGGGQFF.

This clonotype appeared many times. This rearrangement joins TRBV6-5 to TRBJ2-5; weak D call: TRBD2 (5 bases). Germline CDR1 MNHEY, CDR2 SVGAGI. The V end lost 0 bases, the J end lost 0 bases, and 11 bases lay between the germline ends. This CDR3 is built from 16 residues. The CDR3 sequence: CASSYSMPGYQETQYF. The CDR3 region has the DNA TGTGCCAGCAGTTACTCGATGCCGGGATACCAAGAGACCCAGTACTTC.